The next 9 T cell receptor beta chains were all read from a single sample in a study of molecular identifiers for immune sequencing clone quantification. TCRdb redid the calling of the PCR reads with MiXCR, one entry per CDR3 protein. The sample includes fewer than 100,000 distinct CDR3 sequences, roughly 21% of them seen just once. The sample taken for sequencing was naive CD8+ T cells from blood, with Jurkat cell RNA spiked in. Subset: FACS-sorted CD8+CD4-CCR7+CD45RA+ naive T cells. Receptors were obtained from a human donor in good health. Some libraries in this study had Jurkat cell RNA spiked in.

This rearrangement joins TRBV12-3 or TRBV12-4 to TRBJ2-1; 10 bases match TRBD1. V dropped 5 bases and J dropped 6; count of bases not matched to a gene: 7. The CDR3 has 15 residues. The CDR3 reads CASSPDRGEGNEQFF. In nucleotides, the CDR3 is TGTGCCAGCAGTCCGGACAGGGGGGAAGGCAATGAGCAGTTCTTC.

Comments on this clonotype: A much more abundant neighbour one base away suggests this may be a read error. This rearrangement joins TRBV11-2 to TRBJ2-3; no clear D gene. The CDR3 contains 14 residues. Per germline, CDR1 SGHAT and CDR2 FQNNGV. Trimming shortened V by 5 bases and J by 5 bases, and 14 bases separated the two germline ends. The CDR3 DNA reads as TGTGCCAGCAGCCTCTCGATTGGCATAGATACGCAGTATTTT. Protein product: CASSLSIGIDTQYF.

The rearrangement links TRBV13 to TRBJ2-2, with TRBD1 identical over 7 bases. With V trimmed by 6 bases and J by 5 bases, 6 bases remained unmatched. CDR3 length: 14 residues. CDR1 PRHDT and CDR2 FYEKMQ come from the germline V gene (reference sequence). CDR3 residues: CASSSGQQTGELFF. The CDR3 coding sequence is TGTGCCAGCAGTTCGGGACAGCAGACCGGGGAGCTGTTTTTT.

This clonotype was seen ten or more times. The chain joins TRBV19 to TRBJ2-3, with a possible D match to TRBD2 (6 bases). CDR1 is LNHDA and CDR2 is SQIVND in the germline V gene (reference sequence). V was shortened by 6 bases and J by 0 bases, with 16 bases between the two germline ends. CDR3 size: 16 residues. CDR3 bases: TGTGCCAGTAGAGGGGCGGGACCGACTAGCACAGATACGCAGTATTTT. Its protein is CASRGAGPTSTDTQYF.

This clonotype has a count of ten or more. In DNA, the CDR3 is TGTGCCAGCAGTGAATGGCTGGGGGGCCCCTACGAGCAGTACTTC. Translated: CASSEWLGGPYEQYF. This chain links TRBV6-1 with TRBJ2-7, with D possibly called TRBD1 or TRBD2 (6 bases each). CDR3 length: 15 amino acids. Trimming pared 2 bases from V and 2 bases from J, leaving 13 bases between. Germline CDR1 reads MNHNS; CDR2 reads SASEGT.

The chain couples TRBV19 to TRBJ1-2, with TRBD1 identical over 7 bases. Germline CDR1 is LNHDA and CDR2 is SQIVND (reference sequence). The CDR3 totals 14 residues. The V gene end was trimmed by 7 bases and the J gene end by 2 bases; junction bases not matched to a gene: 7. The CDR3 nucleotides are TGTGCCAGTAACGCCGGGACAGTCAACTATGGCTACACCTTC. Amino acid sequence: CASNAGTVNYGYTF.

In this sample, this clonotype turned up many times. The V and J genes are TRBV13 and TRBJ1-1; no reliable D call. V lost 7 bases, J lost 5 bases, and 11 bases lay in between. The CDR3 totals 12 residues. Germline V CDR1 and CDR2: PRHDT, FYEKMQ (reference sequence). The CDR3 region has the DNA TGTGCCAGCACAGACCGGGGTACTGAAGCTTTCTTT. Its translation is CASTDRGTEAFF.

The chain combines TRBV30 with TRBJ1-4; unclear D gene. V lost 0 bases and J lost 4, with 12 bases in between. CDR1 is GTSNPN, CDR2 SVGIG, per germline (reference sequence). The CDR3 has 15 residues. CDR3 in amino acids: CAWSVLLRLNEKLFF. The DNA for the CDR3 is TGTGCCTGGAGTGTACTTCTCAGACTTAATGAAAAACTGTTTTTT. Supplemented by reference TRBV30 and TRBJ1-4, the full variable domain reads SQTIHQWPATLVQPVGSPLSLECTVEGTSNPNLYWYRQAAGRGLQLLFYSVGIGQISSEVPQNLSASRPQDRQFILSSKKLLLSDSGFYLCAWSVLLRLNEKLFFGSGTQLSVL.

The J gene is TRBJ1-1, the V gene TRBV12-3 or TRBV12-4, with D possibly TRBD1 on 5 matching bases. The CDR3 loop spans 14 amino acids. Trimming removed 2 bases from V and 1 base from J, with 8 bases in between. CDR3 in DNA: TGTGCCAGCAGTTTAAACGGGGGGAACACTGAAGCTTTCTTT. Protein sequence: CASSLNGGNTEAFF.